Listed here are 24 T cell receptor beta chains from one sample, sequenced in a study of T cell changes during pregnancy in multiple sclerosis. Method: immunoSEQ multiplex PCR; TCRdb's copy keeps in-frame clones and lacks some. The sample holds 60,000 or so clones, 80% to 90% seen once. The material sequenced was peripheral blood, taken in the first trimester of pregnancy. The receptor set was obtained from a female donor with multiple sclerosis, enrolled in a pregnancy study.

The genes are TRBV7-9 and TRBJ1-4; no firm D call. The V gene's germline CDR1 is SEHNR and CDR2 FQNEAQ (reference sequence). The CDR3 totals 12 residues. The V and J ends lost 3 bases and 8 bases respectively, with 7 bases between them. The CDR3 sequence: CASSFLEEKLFF. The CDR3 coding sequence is TGTGCCAGCAGCTTCCTGGAGGAAAAACTGTTTTTT.

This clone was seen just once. This chain's CDR3 is CASSLGAPNAYEQYF. CDR3 nucleotides: TGTGCCAGCAGTTTAGGGGCCCCGAATGCCTACGAGCAGTACTTC. The chain carries TRBV27 and TRBJ2-7, with D perhaps matching TRBD1 (5 bases). The CDR3 sequence is 15 residues long. The V end was cut by 2 bases, the J end by 2 bases, with 13 bases between. The germline V gene has CDR1 MNHEY and CDR2 SMNVEV (reference sequence).

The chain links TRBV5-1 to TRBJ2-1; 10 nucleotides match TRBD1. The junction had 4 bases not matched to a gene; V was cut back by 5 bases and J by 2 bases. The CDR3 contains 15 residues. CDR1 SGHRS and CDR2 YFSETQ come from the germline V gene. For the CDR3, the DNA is TGCGCCAGCAGATTAGACAGGGGGCCCTACAATGAGCAGTTCTTC. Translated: CASRLDRGPYNEQFF.

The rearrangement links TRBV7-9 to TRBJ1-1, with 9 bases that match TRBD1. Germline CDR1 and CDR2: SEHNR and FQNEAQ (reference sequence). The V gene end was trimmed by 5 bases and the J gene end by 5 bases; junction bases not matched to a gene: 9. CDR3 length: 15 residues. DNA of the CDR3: TGTGCCAGCAGCCCGCAACAGGGGGCCAGAACTGAAGCTTTCTTT. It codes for CASSPQQGARTEAFF.

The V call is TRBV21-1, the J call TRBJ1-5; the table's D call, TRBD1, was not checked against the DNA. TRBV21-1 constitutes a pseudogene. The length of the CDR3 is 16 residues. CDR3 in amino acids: CASSKGPLGGRQPQHF. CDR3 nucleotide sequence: TGTGCCAGCAGCAAAGGCCCACTAGGGGGCAGGCAGCCCCAGCATTTT.

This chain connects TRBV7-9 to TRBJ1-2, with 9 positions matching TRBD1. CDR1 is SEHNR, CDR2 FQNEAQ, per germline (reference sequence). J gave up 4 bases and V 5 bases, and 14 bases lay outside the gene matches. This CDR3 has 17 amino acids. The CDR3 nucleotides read TGTGCCAGCAGCCCTCTGGTTAGGACAGGGGTTACCTATGGCTACACCTTC. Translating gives CASSPLVRTGVTYGYTF.

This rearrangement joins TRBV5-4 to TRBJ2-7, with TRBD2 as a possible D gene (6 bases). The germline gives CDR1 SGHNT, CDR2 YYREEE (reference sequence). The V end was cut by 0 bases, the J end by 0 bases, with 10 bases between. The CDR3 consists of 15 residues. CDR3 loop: CASSLEYGSSYEQYF. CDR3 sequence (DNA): TGTGCCAGCAGCTTGGAGTACGGGAGCTCCTACGAGCAGTACTTC.

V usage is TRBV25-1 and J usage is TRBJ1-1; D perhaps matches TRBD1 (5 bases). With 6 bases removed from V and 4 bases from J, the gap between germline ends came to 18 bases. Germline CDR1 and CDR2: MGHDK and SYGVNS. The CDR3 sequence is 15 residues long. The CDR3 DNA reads TGTGCCAGCAGGGGGGACTGGGCAGAGGGCACTGAAGCTTTCTTT. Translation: CASRGDWAEGTEAFF. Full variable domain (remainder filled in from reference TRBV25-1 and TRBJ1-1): EADIYQTPRYLVIGTGKKITLECSQTMGHDKMYWYQQDPGMELHLIHYSYGVNSTEKGDLSSESTVSRIRTEHFPLTLESARPSHTSQYLCASRGDWAEGTEAFFGQGTRLTVV.

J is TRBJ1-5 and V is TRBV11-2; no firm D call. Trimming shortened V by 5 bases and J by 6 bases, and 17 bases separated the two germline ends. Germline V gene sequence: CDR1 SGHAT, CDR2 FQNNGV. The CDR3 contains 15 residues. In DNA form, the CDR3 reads TGTGCCAGCAGCCCTGTGAGGGTGGTGAGTCAGCCCCAGCATTTT. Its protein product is CASSPVRVVSQPQHF.

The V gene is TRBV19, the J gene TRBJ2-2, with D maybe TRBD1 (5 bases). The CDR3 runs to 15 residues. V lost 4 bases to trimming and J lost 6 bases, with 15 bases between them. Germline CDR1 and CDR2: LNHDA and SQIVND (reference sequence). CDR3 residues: CASSTRVTSSGELFF. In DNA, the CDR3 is TGTGCCAGTAGTACCAGGGTAACCTCCTCCGGGGAGCTGTTTTTT.

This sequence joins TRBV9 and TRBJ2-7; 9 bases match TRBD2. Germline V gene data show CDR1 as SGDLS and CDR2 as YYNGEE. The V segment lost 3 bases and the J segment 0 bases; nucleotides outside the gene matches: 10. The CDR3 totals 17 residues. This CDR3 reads CASSATSGLDPSYEQYF. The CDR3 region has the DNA TGTGCCAGCAGCGCAACTAGCGGGTTGGATCCCTCCTACGAGCAGTACTTC. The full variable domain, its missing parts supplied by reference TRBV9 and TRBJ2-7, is DSGVTQTPKHLITATGQRVTLRCSPRSGDLSVYWYQQSLDQGLQFLIQYYNGEERAKGNILERFSAQQFPDLHSELNLSSLELGDSALYFCASSATSGLDPSYEQYFGPGTRLTVT.

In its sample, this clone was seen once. The CDR3 spells CASSSFSPGNTIYF. Here the CDR3 DNA reads TGTGCCAGCAGCTCCTTTTCTCCTGGAAACACCATATATTTT. The V gene is TRBV6-5, the J gene TRBJ1-3; D remains unclear. Per the germline V gene, CDR1 is MNHEY and CDR2 is SVGAGI. Trimming stripped 6 bases from V and 2 bases from J, with 11 bases between. The CDR3 covers 14 residues.

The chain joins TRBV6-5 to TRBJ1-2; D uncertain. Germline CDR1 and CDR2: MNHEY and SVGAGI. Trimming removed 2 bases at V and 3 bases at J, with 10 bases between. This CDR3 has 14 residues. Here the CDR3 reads CASSYHGRDYGYTF. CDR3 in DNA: TGTGCCAGCAGTTACCATGGGAGGGACTATGGCTACACCTTC.

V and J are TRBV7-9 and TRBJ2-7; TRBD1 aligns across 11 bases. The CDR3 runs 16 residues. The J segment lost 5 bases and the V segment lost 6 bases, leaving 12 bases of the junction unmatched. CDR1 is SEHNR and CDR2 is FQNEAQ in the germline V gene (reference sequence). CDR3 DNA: TGTGCCAGCAGACGAGGGGTAAGGGACAGGGGGAACGAGCAGTACTTC. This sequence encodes CASRRGVRDRGNEQYF.

Written as DNA, the CDR3 is TGCGCCAGCAGCAACCCCCGGGAGGGCCAATACGAGCAGTACTTC. It is translated as CASSNPREGQYEQYF. The J gene is TRBJ2-7, the V gene TRBV5-1, with 8 bases matching TRBD2. Germline loops: CDR1 SGHRS, CDR2 YFSETQ. V was clipped by 4 bases and J by 4 bases; unmatched bases: 10. CDR3 size: 15 residues.

The CDR3 region is CASSQLAGAYNEQFF. In nucleotides, the CDR3 is TGCGCCAGCAGCCAACTAGCGGGAGCCTACAATGAGCAGTTCTTC. This chain joins TRBV4-3 and TRBJ2-1; 10 bases align to TRBD2. The V and J ends lost 2 bases and 2 bases, in that order; junction bases with no gene match: 0. CDR3 length equals 15 residues. Germline values: CDR1 LGHNA, CDR2 YSLEER.

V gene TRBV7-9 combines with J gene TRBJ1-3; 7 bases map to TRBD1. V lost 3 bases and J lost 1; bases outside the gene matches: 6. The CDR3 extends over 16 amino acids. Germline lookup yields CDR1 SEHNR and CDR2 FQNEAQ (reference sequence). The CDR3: CASSLRDRGSGNTIYF. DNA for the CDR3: TGTGCCAGCAGCTTGAGGGACAGAGGGTCTGGAAACACCATATATTTT.

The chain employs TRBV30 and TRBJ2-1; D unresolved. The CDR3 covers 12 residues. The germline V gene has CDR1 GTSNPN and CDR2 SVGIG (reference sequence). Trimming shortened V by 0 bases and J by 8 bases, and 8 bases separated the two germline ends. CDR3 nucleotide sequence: TGTGCCTGGAGTGTACAGCTCCATGAGCAGTTCTTC. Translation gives CAWSVQLHEQFF.

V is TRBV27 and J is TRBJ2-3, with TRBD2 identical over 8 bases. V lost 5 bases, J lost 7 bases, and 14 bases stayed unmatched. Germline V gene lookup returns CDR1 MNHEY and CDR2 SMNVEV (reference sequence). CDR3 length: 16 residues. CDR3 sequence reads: CASSLTIGTSTHTQYF. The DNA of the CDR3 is TGTGCCAGCAGTCTGACGATCGGGACTAGTACGCATACGCAGTATTTT.

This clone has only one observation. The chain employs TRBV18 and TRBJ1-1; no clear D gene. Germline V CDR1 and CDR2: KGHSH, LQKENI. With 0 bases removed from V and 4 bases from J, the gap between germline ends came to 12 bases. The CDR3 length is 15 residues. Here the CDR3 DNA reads TGTGCCAGCTCACCACCTAACACCCCCTCCACTGAAGCTTTCTTT. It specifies CASSPPNTPSTEAFF.

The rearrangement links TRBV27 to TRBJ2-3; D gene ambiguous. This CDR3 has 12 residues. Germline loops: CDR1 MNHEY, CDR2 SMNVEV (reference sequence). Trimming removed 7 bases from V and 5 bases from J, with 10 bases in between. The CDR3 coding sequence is TGTGCCAGCACCAGACCGGGAGATACGCAGTATTTT. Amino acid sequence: CASTRPGDTQYF.

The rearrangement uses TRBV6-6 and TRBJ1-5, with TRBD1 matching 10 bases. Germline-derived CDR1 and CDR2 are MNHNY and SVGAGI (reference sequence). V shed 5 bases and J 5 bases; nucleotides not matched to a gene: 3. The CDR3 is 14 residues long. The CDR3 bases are TGTGCCAGCAGTGGGGGACAGGGGTATCAGCCCCAGCATTTT. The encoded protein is CASSGGQGYQPQHF.

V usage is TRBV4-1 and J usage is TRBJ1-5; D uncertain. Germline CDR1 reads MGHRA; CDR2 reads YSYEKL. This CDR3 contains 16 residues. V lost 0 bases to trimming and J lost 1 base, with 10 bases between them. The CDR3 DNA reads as TGCGCCAGCAGCCAAGAATCAGGATTCAGCAATCAGCCCCAGCATTTT. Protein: CASSQESGFSNQPQHF.

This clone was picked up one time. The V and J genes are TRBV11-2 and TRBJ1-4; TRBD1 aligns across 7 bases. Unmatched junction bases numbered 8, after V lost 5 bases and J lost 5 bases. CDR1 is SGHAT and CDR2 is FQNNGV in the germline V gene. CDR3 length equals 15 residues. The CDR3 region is CASSPGQPSNEKLFF. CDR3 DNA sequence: TGTGCCAGCAGCCCGGGACAGCCGTCAAATGAAAAACTGTTTTTT.